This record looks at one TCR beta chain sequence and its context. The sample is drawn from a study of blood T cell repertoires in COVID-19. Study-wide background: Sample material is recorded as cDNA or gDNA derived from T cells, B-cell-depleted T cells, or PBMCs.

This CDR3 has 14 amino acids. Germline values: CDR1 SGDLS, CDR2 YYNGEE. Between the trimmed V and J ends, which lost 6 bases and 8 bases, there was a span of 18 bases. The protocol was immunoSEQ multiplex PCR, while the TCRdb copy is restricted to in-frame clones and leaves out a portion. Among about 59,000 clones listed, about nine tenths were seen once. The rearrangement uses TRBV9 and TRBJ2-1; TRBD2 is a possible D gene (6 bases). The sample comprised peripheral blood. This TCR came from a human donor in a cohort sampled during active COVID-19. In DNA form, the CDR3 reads TGTGCCAGCAACCCCCAGGGACTCAGGGATGAGCAGTTCTTC. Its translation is CASNPQGLRDEQFF.